This T cell receptor (beta chain) appears in the sequencing data of a study of blood T cell repertoires in COVID-19. Study at large: Nucleic acid was either cDNA or gDNA, and it came from T cells, B-cell-depleted T cells, or PBMCs.

The CDR3 length is 15 residues. Germline V lookup: CDR1 SGHNT, CDR2 YYREEE (reference sequence). Germline trimming cut 4 bases from V and 5 bases from J; bases unmatched to any gene: 8. The table came from immunoSEQ multiplex PCR; TCRdb's copy has only in-frame clones and leaves some out. This table has under 250,000 clones, over 75% appearing once. The TCR originated in a woman aged 70 to 79 with COVID-19, enrolled during active disease. The sequenced sample was peripheral blood. The rearrangement links TRBV5-4 to TRBJ2-1, with 8 positions matching TRBD2. In DNA form, the CDR3 reads TGTGCCAGCAGCATAGCGGGAAGCGGTAACAATGAGCAGTTCTTC. Amino acids: CASSIAGSGNNEQFF. The entire variable domain, with the rest obtained from reference TRBV5-4 and TRBJ2-1, is as follows: ETGVTQSPTHLIKTRGQQVTLRCSSQSGHNTVSWYQQALGQGPQFIFQYYREEENGRGNFPPRFSGLQFPNYSSELNVNALELDDSALYLCASSIAGSGNNEQFFGPGTRLTVL.